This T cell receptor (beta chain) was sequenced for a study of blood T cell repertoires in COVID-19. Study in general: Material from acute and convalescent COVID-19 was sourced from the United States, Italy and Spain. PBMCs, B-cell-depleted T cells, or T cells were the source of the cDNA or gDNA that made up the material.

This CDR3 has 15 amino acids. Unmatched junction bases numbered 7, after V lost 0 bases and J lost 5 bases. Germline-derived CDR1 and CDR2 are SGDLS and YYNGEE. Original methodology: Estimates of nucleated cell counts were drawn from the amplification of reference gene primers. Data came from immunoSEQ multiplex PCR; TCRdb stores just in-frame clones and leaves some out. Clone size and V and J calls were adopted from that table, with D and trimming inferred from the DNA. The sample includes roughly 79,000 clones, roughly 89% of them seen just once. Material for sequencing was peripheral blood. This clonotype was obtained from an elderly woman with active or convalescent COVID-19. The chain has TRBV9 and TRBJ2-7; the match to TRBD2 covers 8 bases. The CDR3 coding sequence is TGTGCCAGCAGCGTAGAGCCGGGAGGGCCCCACGAGCAGTACTTC. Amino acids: CASSVEPGGPHEQYF. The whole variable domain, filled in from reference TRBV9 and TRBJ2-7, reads DSGVTQTPKHLITATGQRVTLRCSPRSGDLSVYWYQQSLDQGLQFLIQYYNGEERAKGNILERFSAQQFPDLHSELNLSSLELGDSALYFCASSVEPGGPHEQYFGPGTRLTVT.